This record concerns one T cell receptor beta chain sequence. These data are taken from a study of shared T cell receptors in the human thymus. Profiling relied on immunoSEQ multiplex PCR, and the TCRdb table lists in-frame clones only, not all of them. The sample contains around 730,000 clones, around 85% of which appear only once. CDR1 is MDHEN, CDR2 SYDVKM, per germline. The CDR3 totals 14 residues. V was trimmed by 5 bases and J by 5 bases, leaving 15 bases between them. These data were also filed under a second study, of human thymus T cells.

The clonotype was recovered from a girl under three years old with a congenital heart defect. The sequencing sample was made of thymocytes. The chain couples TRBV28 to TRBJ1-1, with D perhaps TRBD1 (6 bases). CDR3 sequence reads: CASSPTPTGTEAFF. Written as DNA, the CDR3 is TGTGCCAGCAGTCCGACCCCCACAGGGACTGAAGCTTTCTTT.